This TCR beta chain came from a study of T cells in Graves' hyperthyroidism and ophthalmopathy. Study outcomes and limitations: Ophthalmopathy was told apart from stable hyperthyroidism by a 13 V-J model.

By share, this clonotype ranks as medium-sized. Antigen: not known. Lactation, pregnancy, other autoimmune disease or uncontrolled infection led to exclusion of patients. Clinical symptoms, serum thyroxine and TRAb, thyroid ultrasound and orbital computed tomography were used for the diagnoses. The CDR3 consists of 8 residues. Trimming cost V 7 bases and J 4 bases, with 2 bases left between them. The germline CDR1 and CDR2 sequences are DFQATT and SNEGSKA (reference sequence). Using RNA transcripts as the source, TCR beta CDR3 regions were amplified. First-round RT-PCR of the TCR CDR3 relied on the HTBI primer set. MiXCR was run by TCRdb on the multiplex PCR reads, yielding one entry per CDR3 protein. Altogether about 37,000 distinct CDR3 sequences are present, roughly 50% being singletons, with the ten largest covering about 17%.

The specimen sequenced was blood. The rearrangement uses TRBV20-1 and TRBJ2-7; D not resolved. The receptor was derived from a man aged 35 to 55 with Graves' ophthalmopathy. CDR3 loop: CSVYEQYF. The CDR3 DNA sequence: TGCAGTGTGTACGAGCAGTACTTC.